One sample yielded the 28 T cell receptor beta chains listed below, sequenced in a study of T cell responses to AZD1222 COVID-19 vaccine (dated by TCRdb to the early 2020s). The time point label on this specimen signifies: about 28 days (+/-7) after the second vaccine dose. Library preparation was by the immunoSEQ multiplex PCR assay. TCRdb holds this immuneACCESS table with in-frame rearrangements only. Some clones are missing; in checked studies, unresolved V genes explain under half, and the rest has no known cause. Here the sample has about 180,000 clones; around nine tenths occur a single time. Approximately 10% of the sample lies in the top ten. The input for sequencing was peripheral blood, taken 28 days after the second AZD1222 dose. These receptors originate from an adult who received the AZD1222 COVID-19 vaccine.

The chain employs TRBV3-1 (or the pseudogene TRBV3-2) and TRBJ2-6; 8 bases match TRBD1. The germline V gene encodes CDR1 LGHDT and CDR2 YNNKEL (reference sequence). There are 16 residues in the CDR3. V lost 5 bases, J lost 4 bases, and 7 bases stayed unmatched. Written as DNA, the CDR3 is TGTGCCAGCAGCTCCGGACAGGGAAGAGGGGCCAACGTCCTGACTTTC. This sequence encodes CASSSGQGRGANVLTF.

V is TRBV15 and J is TRBJ1-4, with D unresolved. The germline CDR1 and CDR2 sequences are LNHNV and YYDKDF (reference sequence). Trimming cost V 2 bases and J 5 bases, with 18 bases left between them. CDR3 length: 17 residues. CDR3: CATSRSPSPGRNEKLFF. The DNA for the CDR3 is TGTGCCACCAGCAGATCCCCCAGCCCAGGTCGGAATGAAAAACTGTTTTTT. Using reference TRBV15 and TRBJ1-4 for the parts outside the CDR3, the full variable domain is DAMVIQNPRYQVTQFGKPVTLSCSQTLNHNVMYWYQQKSSQAPKLLFHYYDKDFNNEADTPDNFQSRRPNTSFCFLDIRSPGLGDTAMYLCATSRSPSPGRNEKLFFGSGTQLSVL.

This clone was observed a handful of times. V usage is TRBV2 and J usage is TRBJ2-7; 10 nucleotides line up with TRBD1. The V and J ends lost 3 bases and 2 bases, in that order; junction bases with no gene match: 7. The CDR3 has 16 amino acids. Germline assignment: CDR1 SNHLY and CDR2 FYNNEI. CDR3 bases: TGTGCCAGCAGTGATTTGGAGACAGGGGGCCCCTACGAGCAGTACTTC. This translates into CASSDLETGGPYEQYF.

The chain joins TRBV6-5 to TRBJ1-1; D is unresolved. CDR3 length equals 13 residues. Germline V gene sequence: CDR1 MNHEY, CDR2 SVGAGI. V was cut by 7 bases and J by 2 bases, with 11 bases left in between. Here the CDR3 reads CASTRGRNTEAFF. The CDR3 coding sequence is TGTGCCAGCACTCGAGGGAGAAACACTGAAGCTTTCTTT.

The rearrangement links TRBV6-5 to TRBJ2-7, with D tentatively TRBD2 (6 bases). Germline CDR1 reads MNHEY; CDR2 reads SVGAGI. V was pared by 4 bases and J by 6 bases, with 7 bases between. There are 11 residues in the CDR3. The CDR3 DNA is TGTGCCAGCAGTTGGGGGGTCGAGCAGTACTTC. Translating gives CASSWGVEQYF.

A single count supports this clone. The rearrangement uses TRBV10-3 and TRBJ1-1; D gene ambiguous. V shed 6 bases and J shed 2 bases, with 13 bases lying between them. This CDR3 is 14 amino acids long. In germline, CDR1 is ENHRY, CDR2 SYGVKD. CDR3 in amino acids: CAIRRERENTEAFF. The CDR3 DNA follows: TGTGCCATCAGGCGTGAGCGGGAAAACACTGAAGCTTTCTTT.

V gene TRBV7-9 combines with J gene TRBJ2-2; D is uncertain. V dropped 1 base and J dropped 5 bases, with 11 bases sitting between them. The CDR3 extends over 15 amino acids. Germline-derived CDR1 and CDR2 are SEHNR and FQNEAQ (reference sequence). The CDR3 DNA reads TGTGCCAGCAGCTTAGGGGTTATGGATACCGGGGAGCTGTTTTTT. Translated: CASSLGVMDTGELFF.

This clone was picked up one time. V gene TRBV2 combines with J gene TRBJ2-7, with D possibly being TRBD2 (5 bases). The CDR3 is 15 residues long. CDR1 SNHLY and CDR2 FYNNEI come from the germline V gene. Trimming removed 2 bases from V and 4 bases from J, with 15 bases in between. The CDR3 sequence: CASSENPTGLYEQYF. The CDR3 DNA reads TGTGCCAGCAGTGAAAACCCGACTGGACTGTACGAGCAGTACTTC.

The chain employs TRBV6-2 or TRBV6-3 and TRBJ1-2; the match to TRBD1 covers 10 bases. Germline CDR1 MNHEY, CDR2 SVGEGT. The trim removed 5 bases at V and 4 bases at J, leaving 10 bases unmatched. This CDR3 has 16 residues. The CDR3 nucleotides read TGTGCCAGCAGTAAGTCCGGGACAGGGGATCTCTATGGCTACACCTTC. Translation: CASSKSGTGDLYGYTF.

The chain links TRBV5-4 to TRBJ1-1, with D perhaps TRBD1 (5 bases). The CDR3 totals 14 residues. V was cut by 4 bases and J by 3 bases, with 13 bases left in between. Per the germline V gene, CDR1 is SGHNT and CDR2 is YYREEE (reference sequence). The DNA for the CDR3 is TGTGCCAGCAGCCCAGGGATTGTGGACACTGAAGCTTTCTTT. It codes for CASSPGIVDTEAFF. The complete variable domain, with remaining parts taken from reference TRBV5-4 and TRBJ1-1, reads ETGVTQSPTHLIKTRGQQVTLRCSSQSGHNTVSWYQQALGQGPQFIFQYYREEENGRGNFPPRFSGLQFPNYSSELNVNALELDDSALYLCASSPGIVDTEAFFGQGTRLTVV.

The rearrangement joins TRBV19 to TRBJ2-7; 11 bases agree with TRBD1. Germline V lookup: CDR1 LNHDA, CDR2 SQIVND (reference sequence). The CDR3 length is 13 residues. The junction had 1 base not matched to a gene; V was cut back by 3 bases and J by 6 bases. The DNA for the CDR3 is TGTGCCAGTAGTATCGGGACAGGGGGCGAGCAGTACTTC. Translated, it gives CASSIGTGGEQYF.

This clone was recorded a few times. This chain links TRBV2 with TRBJ1-2; D is possibly TRBD1 (5 bases). Trimming cost V 4 bases and J 4 bases, with 16 bases left between them. The CDR3 contains 15 residues. Germline V gene sequence: CDR1 SNHLY, CDR2 FYNNEI. The DNA of the CDR3 is TGTGCCAGCAGTGCCACGACGGGGCCGGGCTATGGCTACACCTTC. Translated: CASSATTGPGYGYTF.

The rearrangement links TRBV12-3 or TRBV12-4 to TRBJ2-1; no definite D call. This CDR3 region has 13 residues. V shed 4 bases and J shed 10 bases, with 14 bases lying between them. This CDR3 is CASSYRTPVEQFF. CDR3 nucleotide sequence: TGTGCCAGCAGTTATAGGACGCCTGTCGAGCAGTTCTTC.

The rearrangement joins TRBV19 to TRBJ1-6; D remains ambiguous. The CDR3 spans 15 residues. Germline V lookup: CDR1 LNHDA, CDR2 SQIVND (reference sequence). V lost 3 bases and J lost 4, with 10 bases in between. CDR3 bases: TGTGCCAGTAGTATGTCGTATGAGTATAATTCACCCCTCCACTTT. Protein product: CASSMSYEYNSPLHF.

The gene calls are TRBV18 and TRBJ1-2, with 12 bases fitting TRBD1. Trimming took 5 bases from V and 5 from J; bases not matched to a gene: 6. The CDR3 runs to 15 residues. Germline CDR1 and CDR2: KGHSH and LQKENI. CDR3 residues: CASSEGQGAGYGYTF. The CDR3 bases are TGTGCCAGCTCAGAGGGACAGGGGGCTGGATATGGCTACACCTTC.

Concerning this clone: Other DNA sequences in this specimen translate into the identical CDR3. The genes are TRBV7-9 and TRBJ1-5; D uncertain. The germline V gene has CDR1 SEHNR and CDR2 FQNEAQ (reference sequence). This CDR3 contains 12 residues. V was pared by 6 bases and J by 5 bases, with 8 bases between. This CDR3 reads CASSVLDQPQHF. The DNA of the CDR3 is TGTGCCAGCAGTGTTCTTGATCAGCCCCAGCATTTT.

J is TRBJ1-2 and V is TRBV5-4; unclear D gene. This CDR3 has 13 amino acids. Trimming left V 1 base short and J 4 bases short, with 8 bases between. CDR1 is SGHNT and CDR2 is YYREEE in the germline V gene (reference sequence). CDR3 DNA sequence: TGTGCCAGCAGCTTGAAAGGGATCTATGGCTACACCTTC. This codes for CASSLKGIYGYTF.

The chain carries TRBV3-1 (or the pseudogene TRBV3-2) and TRBJ2-2, with 7 bases lining up with TRBD1. This CDR3 has 16 amino acids. Germline V CDR1 and CDR2: LGHDT, YNNKEL (reference sequence). J gave up 4 bases and V 4 bases, and 9 bases lay outside the gene matches. This chain's CDR3 is CASSLRTGGSTGELFF. For the CDR3, the DNA is TGTGCCAGCAGCCTTCGGACAGGAGGTAGCACCGGGGAGCTGTTTTTT.

This chain uses TRBV19 with TRBJ2-7; D is possibly TRBD2 (5 bases). V lost 2 bases, J lost 3 bases, and 11 bases lay in between. The CDR3 totals 14 residues. CDR1 LNHDA and CDR2 SQIVND come from the germline V gene (reference sequence). For the CDR3, the DNA is TGTGCCAGTAGTATAAACAAGGCGGGCTACGAGCAGTACTTC. It yields the protein CASSINKAGYEQYF.

The chain couples TRBV6-5 to TRBJ1-2; 9 nucleotides agree with TRBD1. After removal of 2 bases from V and 6 bases from J, the junction contained 7 bases not matched to a gene. Germline CDR1 is MNHEY and CDR2 is SVGAGI. The CDR3 runs 15 residues. The chain's CDR3 is CASSYVRQGGHGYTF. The CDR3 nucleotides read TGTGCCAGCAGTTACGTCCGACAGGGGGGCCATGGCTACACCTTC.

The genes are TRBV9 and TRBJ2-3; TRBD2 matches 13 bases. J lost 1 base, V lost 3 bases, and 5 bases had no gene match. Germline CDR1 SGDLS, CDR2 YYNGEE. CDR3 size: 17 residues. CDR3 coding DNA: TGTGCCAGCAGCGCTAGAGGACTAGCGGGGGGCACAGATACGCAGTATTTT. The encoded protein is CASSARGLAGGTDTQYF.

V gene TRBV5-1 combines with J gene TRBJ1-1, with D unclear. V shed 4 bases and J shed 7 bases, with 11 bases lying between them. The length of the CDR3 is 12 residues. Germline CDR1 reads SGHRS; CDR2 reads YFSETQ. Here the CDR3 DNA reads TGCGCCAGCAGCCGAACGGGATTTGAAGCTTTCTTT. Protein: CASSRTGFEAFF.

The chain links TRBV19 to TRBJ2-2, with D uncertain. The germline V and J ends were trimmed by 2 bases and 0 bases, with 10 bases remaining between them. This CDR3 has 16 amino acids. Germline V lookup: CDR1 LNHDA, CDR2 SQIVND (reference sequence). The CDR3 loop reads CASSITARANTGELFF. The CDR3 DNA reads as TGTGCCAGTAGTATAACTGCCAGAGCGAACACCGGGGAGCTGTTTTTT. Supplemented by reference TRBV19 and TRBJ2-2, the full variable domain reads DGGITQSPKYLFRKEGQNVTLSCEQNLNHDAMYWYRQDPGQGLRLIYYSQIVNDFQKGDIAEGYSVSREKKESFPLTVTSAQKNPTAFYLCASSITARANTGELFFGEGSRLTVL.

The chain is built from TRBV6-4 and TRBJ1-1, with no clear D. Between the trimmed V and J ends, which lost 3 bases and 2 bases, there was a span of 7 bases. The CDR3 covers 13 residues. The germline V gene encodes CDR1 MRHNA and CDR2 SNTAGT. The CDR3 DNA reads as TGTGCCAGCAGTGAAAGGAGAAACACTGAAGCTTTCTTT. Its protein product is CASSERRNTEAFF.

The V and J genes are TRBV21-1 and TRBJ1-2; the D call of TRBD1 is as the table states it, not checked on the DNA. TRBV21-1 is classified as a pseudogene. The CDR3 consists of 13 residues. The CDR3: CASSKTHEYGYTF. CDR3 nucleotides: TGTGCCAGCAGCAAAACACATGAATATGGCTACACCTTC.

The CDR3 is CASRGGRGPSGNTIYF. DNA of the CDR3: TGTGCCAGTAGAGGGGGCAGGGGCCCTTCTGGAAACACCATATATTTT. The gene calls are TRBV19 and TRBJ1-3; 7 bases are shared with TRBD1. V was clipped by 6 bases and J by 1 base; unmatched bases: 9. Germline-derived CDR1 and CDR2 are LNHDA and SQIVND (reference sequence). The CDR3 consists of 16 residues. The full variable domain, completed using reference TRBV19 and TRBJ1-3, is DGGITQSPKYLFRKEGQNVTLSCEQNLNHDAMYWYRQDPGQGLRLIYYSQIVNDFQKGDIAEGYSVSREKKESFPLTVTSAQKNPTAFYLCASRGGRGPSGNTIYFGEGSWLTVV.

The table lists this clone with a few counts. The chain employs TRBV5-1 and TRBJ2-2; TRBD2 might be the D (7 bases). Germline V gives CDR1 SGHRS, CDR2 YFSETQ. V dropped 3 bases and J dropped 6 bases, with 12 bases sitting between them. There are 14 residues in the CDR3. The CDR3 reads CASSSGGSPGELFF. DNA of the CDR3: TGCGCCAGCAGCTCGGGGGGCAGTCCCGGGGAGCTGTTTTTT.

V is TRBV18 and J is TRBJ1-4, with 10 nucleotides matching TRBD1. Looked up from germline, CDR1 is KGHSH and CDR2 is LQKENI. The length of the CDR3 is 17 residues. J lost 1 base, V lost 10 bases, and 12 bases had no gene match. In DNA, the CDR3 is TGTGCCACATTAACCGGGACAGGGGATTTAACTAATGAAAAACTGTTTTTT. It is translated as CATLTGTGDLTNEKLFF.